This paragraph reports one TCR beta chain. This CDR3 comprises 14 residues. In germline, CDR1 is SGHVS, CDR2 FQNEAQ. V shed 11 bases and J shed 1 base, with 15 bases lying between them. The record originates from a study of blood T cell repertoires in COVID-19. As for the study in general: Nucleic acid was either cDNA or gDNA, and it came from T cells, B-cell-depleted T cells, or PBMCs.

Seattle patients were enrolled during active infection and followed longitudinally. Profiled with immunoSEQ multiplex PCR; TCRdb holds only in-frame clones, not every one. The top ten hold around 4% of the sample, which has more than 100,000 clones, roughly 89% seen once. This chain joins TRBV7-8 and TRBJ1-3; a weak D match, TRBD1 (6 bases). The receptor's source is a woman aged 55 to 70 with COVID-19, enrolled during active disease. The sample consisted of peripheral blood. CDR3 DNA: TGTGCCGCAACAGGGCTGCAATCTGGAAACACCATATATTTT. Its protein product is CAATGLQSGNTIYF.